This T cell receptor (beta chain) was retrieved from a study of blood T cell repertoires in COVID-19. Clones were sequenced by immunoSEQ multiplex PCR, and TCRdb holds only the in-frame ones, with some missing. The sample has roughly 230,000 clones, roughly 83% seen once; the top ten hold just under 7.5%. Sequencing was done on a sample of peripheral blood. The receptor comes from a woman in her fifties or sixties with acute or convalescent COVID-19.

CDR3 sequence: CASSQDSRSGNTIYF. CDR3 bases: TGTGCCAGCAGCCAAGATTCGCGGTCTGGAAACACCATATATTTT. This chain connects TRBV3-1 (or the pseudogene TRBV3-2) to TRBJ1-3; D remains unclear. V was clipped by 0 bases and J by 1 base, with 7 bases between them. This CDR3 has 15 amino acids. Looked up from germline, CDR1 is LGHDT and CDR2 is YNNKEL (reference sequence).